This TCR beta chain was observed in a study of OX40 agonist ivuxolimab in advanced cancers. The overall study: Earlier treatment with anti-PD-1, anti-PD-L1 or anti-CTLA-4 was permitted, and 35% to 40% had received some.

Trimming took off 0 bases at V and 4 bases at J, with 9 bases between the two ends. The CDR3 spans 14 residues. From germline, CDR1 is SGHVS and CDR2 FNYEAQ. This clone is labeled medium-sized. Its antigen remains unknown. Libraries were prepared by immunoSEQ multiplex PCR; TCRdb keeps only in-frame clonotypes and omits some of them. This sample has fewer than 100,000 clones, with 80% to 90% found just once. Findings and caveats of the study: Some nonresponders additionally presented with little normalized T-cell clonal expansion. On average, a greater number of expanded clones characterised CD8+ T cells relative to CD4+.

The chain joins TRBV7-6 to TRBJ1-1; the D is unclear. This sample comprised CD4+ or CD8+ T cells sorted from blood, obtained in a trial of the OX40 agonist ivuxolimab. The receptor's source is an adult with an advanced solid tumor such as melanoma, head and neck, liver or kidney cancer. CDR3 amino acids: CASSLASGTTEAFF. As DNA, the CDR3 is TGTGCCAGCAGCTTAGCGTCGGGTACCACTGAAGCTTTCTTT.